This T cell receptor (beta chain) was profiled in a study of T cell repertoires in cytomegalovirus infection. Study-level information: Indications came from public TCR beta signatures; they pointed to CMV infection and to a matching HLA type.

This clonotype has at least ten counts. The target antigen is unknown. The CDR3 is 13 amino acids. V was clipped by 6 bases and J by 1 base, with 9 bases between them. TCRdb used MiXCR to reprocess the reads, holding one entry per CDR3 protein. The table has roughly 250,000 distinct CDR3 sequences, around 12% seen once. Study-wide results and limits: It was HLA-C-restricted CMV-specific TCR beta clonotypes that dominated the response ex vivo.

The sequencing sample was made of PBMCs. The clonotype was recovered from a human donor in good health (CMV status not recorded). Some clones in this sample may be carry-over from other donors' samples. This chain connects TRBV12-3 or TRBV12-4 to TRBJ1-1; weak D call: TRBD1 (6 bases). For the CDR3, the DNA is TGTGCCAGCAGACCGGGACAGAACACTGAAGCTTTCTTT. It yields the protein CASRPGQNTEAFF.